These 27 T cell receptor beta chains were all obtained from the same sample, sequenced in a study of regulatory T cells in long-lasting Graves disease. As for time point: persistent/refractory GD, antithyroid drugs over 5 years with positive TRAb. RNA isolated from PBMCs was used to make the TCR library. Both iRepertoire HTBI primers and Arm-PCR of CDR3 regions were used to build the TCR beta libraries. One entry per CDR3 protein results from TCRdb running MiXCR on the multiplex PCR reads. Here the sample spans about 460,000 distinct CDR3 sequences, 22% being singletons. The material was peripheral blood mononuclear cells (PBMCs), obtained when the disease was refractory, from a patient treated with antithyroid drugs. The receptors here all came from a female donor with Graves disease.

This clonotype was seen at least ten times. The chain has TRBV6-1 and TRBJ1-2, with D possibly being TRBD1 (5 bases). Germline CDR1 MNHNS, CDR2 SASEGT. V lost 6 bases, J lost 2 bases, and 13 bases lay in between. The CDR3 covers 14 residues. CDR3: CASSDGAGNYGYTF. The CDR3 nucleotides read TGTGCCAGCAGCGACGGGGCGGGAAACTATGGCTACACCTTC.

This clonotype has a count of ten or more. The J gene is TRBJ1-1, the V gene TRBV28; no definite D call. Germline loops: CDR1 MDHEN, CDR2 SYDVKM. The germline V and J ends were trimmed by 5 bases and 4 bases, with 11 bases remaining between them. This CDR3 region has 13 residues. The CDR3 DNA sequence: TGTGCCAGCAGTGTCAACAGCCCCACTGAAGCTTTCTTT. The encoded protein is CASSVNSPTEAFF.

V is TRBV4-2 and J is TRBJ2-5; 12 bases fit TRBD2. CDR3 size: 14 residues. CDR1 and CDR2 from the germline V gene are LGHNA and YNFKEQ. Trimming took 5 bases from V and 5 from J; bases not matched to a gene: 3. The CDR3: CASSKTSGGETQYF. The CDR3, as DNA: TGTGCCAGCAGCAAGACTAGCGGGGGTGAGACCCAGTACTTC.

J is TRBJ2-2 and V is TRBV7-3, with unresolved D. The CDR3 is 13 residues long. Trimming cost V 5 bases and J 5 bases, with 9 bases left between them. Germline V gives CDR1 SGHTA, CDR2 FQGTGA. CDR3 region: CASSPFGTGELFF. CDR3 nucleotides: TGTGCCAGCAGCCCCTTCGGGACCGGGGAGCTGTTTTTT.

This clonotype was picked up a small number of times. A read error is possible here, since a much larger clone lies one base away. The chain recombines TRBV13 with TRBJ1-2; no definite D call. The CDR3 has 11 residues. Trimming shortened V by 5 bases and J by 4 bases, and 5 bases separated the two germline ends. Germline V gives CDR1 PRHDT, CDR2 FYEKMQ (reference sequence). CDR3 amino acids: CASSTTYGYTF. CDR3 DNA: TGTGCCAGCAGCACCACCTATGGCTACACCTTC. The variable domain in full, with the rest retrieved from reference TRBV13 and TRBJ1-2, is AAGVIQSPRHLIKEKRETATLKCYPIPRHDTVYWYQQGPGQDPQFLISFYEKMQSDKGSIPDRFSAQQFSDYHSELNMSSLELGDSALYFCASSTTYGYTFGSGTRLTVV.

This clonotype has a count of ten or more. In DNA, the CDR3 is TGTGCCAGCAGTTACACACAAGAGACCCAGTACTTC. This sequence encodes CASSYTQETQYF. The rearrangement joins TRBV6-2 or TRBV6-3 to TRBJ2-5; D is undetermined. Germline CDR1 and CDR2: MNHEY and SVGEGT. The germline V and J ends were trimmed by 2 bases and 2 bases, with 3 bases remaining between them. The CDR3 is 12 amino acids.

This clonotype was picked up many times. The rearrangement joins TRBV2 to TRBJ2-2; 11 bases map to TRBD2. The CDR3 totals 16 residues. V lost 6 bases to trimming and J lost 7 bases; unmatched junction nucleotides: 10. Germline V CDR1 and CDR2: SNHLY, FYNNEI. CDR3 bases: TGTGCCAGCAGGGCCACTAGCGGGAGTCAGGGCGGGGAGCTGTTTTTT. Translated: CASRATSGSQGGELFF.

This clonotype was picked up many times. In DNA, the CDR3 is TGTGCCAGCAGTTTGAACAGACATGCTATAAGCTCCTACGAGCAGTACTTC. As protein: CASSLNRHAISSYEQYF. The genes are TRBV28 and TRBJ2-7; unclear D gene. Germline values: CDR1 MDHEN, CDR2 SYDVKM. This CDR3 comprises 17 residues. V dropped 3 bases and J dropped 0 bases, with 18 bases sitting between them.

This clonotype showed up just a few times. The chain has TRBV6-2 or TRBV6-3 and TRBJ1-5, with D uncertain. Germline V gene lookup returns CDR1 MNHEY and CDR2 SVGEGT. CDR3 length: 15 residues. V was cut by 6 bases and J by 9 bases, with 21 bases left in between. The CDR3 coding sequence is TGTGCCAGCAGCCTTACGGCCTTTTCCTCTAGGCCCCAGCATTTT. Protein product: CASSLTAFSSRPQHF.

This clonotype showed up many times. V usage is TRBV6-1 and J usage is TRBJ1-1, with a possible D match to TRBD1 (5 bases). V lost 4 bases, J lost 8 bases, and 11 bases lay in between. Germline CDR1 MNHNS, CDR2 SASEGT. CDR3 length: 12 residues. The DNA for the CDR3 is TGTGCCAGCAGTGGGTGGACACTGGAAGCTTTCTTT. As protein: CASSGWTLEAFF.

This clonotype has more than one count but fewer than ten. This chain joins TRBV30 and TRBJ1-1; D is perhaps TRBD1 (5 bases). Germline CDR1 is GTSNPN and CDR2 is SVGIG (reference sequence). V was shortened by 3 bases and J by 6 bases, with 20 bases between the two germline ends. The CDR3 runs to 15 residues. The DNA for the CDR3 is TGTGCCTGGAGCCTTATGGTAGGCAGGGCCCCTGAAGCTTTCTTT. Translating it yields CAWSLMVGRAPEAFF.

The chain recombines TRBV18 with TRBJ2-2; perhaps TRBD2 as D (5 bases). CDR3 length equals 16 residues. V dropped 2 bases and J dropped 1 base, with 11 bases sitting between them. Germline CDR1 KGHSH, CDR2 LQKENI. For the CDR3, the DNA is TGTGCCAGCTCACCAAGGAGGTCCAGGAACACCGGGGAGCTGTTTTTT. Its translation: CASSPRRSRNTGELFF.

The gene calls are TRBV12-3 or TRBV12-4 and TRBJ1-3; no clear D. Trimming left V 6 bases short and J 0 bases short, with 12 bases between. The CDR3 consists of 15 residues. The CDR3: CASRLGRRSGNTIYF. CDR3 in DNA: TGTGCCAGCAGGCTCGGCAGACGCTCTGGAAACACCATATATTTT.

At least ten counts were recorded for this clonotype. V usage is TRBV7-6 and J usage is TRBJ1-1; D is unresolved. Trimming removed 4 bases at V and 0 bases at J, with 9 bases between. This CDR3 has 14 residues. CDR1 and CDR2 from the germline V gene are SGHVS and FNYEAQ. CDR3 loop: CASSSSGLNTEAFF. CDR3 nucleotide sequence: TGTGCCAGCAGCTCCTCAGGATTGAACACTGAAGCTTTCTTT.

This clonotype was found many times. The chain carries TRBV6-2 or TRBV6-3 and TRBJ2-7; no definite D call. With 6 bases removed from V and 2 bases from J, the gap between germline ends came to 8 bases. The V gene's germline CDR1 is MNHEY and CDR2 SVGEGT. There are 12 residues in the CDR3. In DNA form, the CDR3 reads TGTGCCAGCAGCTATGTCACCTACGAGCAGTACTTC. Protein: CASSYVTYEQYF.

This chain uses TRBV12-3 or TRBV12-4 with TRBJ2-7, with D hard to call. This CDR3 is built from 13 residues. V lost 7 bases and J 0 bases, leaving 10 bases between the germline ends. As DNA, the CDR3 is TGTGCCAGCACCCTGGGCGTCTCCTACGAGCAGTACTTC. Protein sequence: CASTLGVSYEQYF.

This chain uses TRBV6-1 with TRBJ1-1, with 8 positions matching TRBD1. This CDR3 is 12 amino acids long. V lost 8 bases to trimming and J lost 7 bases; unmatched junction nucleotides: 6. Germline loops: CDR1 MNHNS, CDR2 SASEGT. The CDR3 is CASVQGGGEAFF. In DNA form, the CDR3 reads TGTGCCAGCGTACAGGGGGGTGGTGAAGCTTTCTTT.

Many counts were recorded for this clonotype. The chain has TRBV28 and TRBJ1-5, with a tentative D call TRBD1 (5 bases). V was shortened by 8 bases and J by 4 bases, with 21 bases between the two germline ends. There are 16 residues in the CDR3. The germline V gene has CDR1 MDHEN and CDR2 SYDVKM. Here the CDR3 reads CASSTGGAGINQPQHF. DNA for the CDR3: TGTGCCAGCTCCACCGGGGGTGCGGGGATTAATCAGCCCCAGCATTTT.

The V gene is TRBV6-1, the J gene TRBJ2-4, with D possibly being TRBD1 (6 bases). Germline V gene sequence: CDR1 MNHNS, CDR2 SASEGT. Between the trimmed V and J ends, which lost 8 bases and 0 bases, there was a span of 14 bases. This CDR3 region has 15 residues. CDR3 sequence: CASARTDLAKNIQYF. The CDR3 DNA reads TGTGCCAGCGCTCGGACAGATTTAGCCAAAAACATTCAGTACTTC.

The chain combines TRBV7-2 with TRBJ2-3; no firm D call. The V end was cut by 3 bases, the J end by 0 bases, with 7 bases between. This CDR3 region has 14 residues. The germline CDR1 and CDR2 sequences are SGHTA and FQGNSA. The CDR3 loop is CASSFFPSTDTQYF. As DNA, the CDR3 is TGTGCCAGCAGCTTTTTTCCTAGCACAGATACGCAGTATTTT.

The chain carries TRBV6-2 or TRBV6-3 and TRBJ2-1; TRBD2 aligns across 11 bases. The CDR3 contains 16 residues. CDR1 and CDR2 (germline): MNHEY, SVGEGT. V shed 6 bases and J 4 bases; nucleotides not matched to a gene: 8. As DNA, the CDR3 is TGTGCCAGCAGCGATTCCGGGACTAGCGGTTACAATGAGCAGTTCTTC. Its protein is CASSDSGTSGYNEQFF.

This clonotype was observed a few times. The chain uses TRBV18 and TRBJ1-1, with D unresolved. CDR3 length: 13 amino acids. Germline V gene data show CDR1 as KGHSH and CDR2 as LQKENI. Trimming removed 6 bases at V and 3 bases at J, with 11 bases between. DNA of the CDR3: TGTGCCAGCTCGGACGGTGGGGACACTGAAGCTTTCTTT. The encoded protein is CASSDGGDTEAFF.

A few counts support this clonotype. V usage is TRBV11-1 and J usage is TRBJ1-1, with D uncertain. Deletions cut 5 bases from V and 4 bases from J, with 11 bases between. The germline gives CDR1 SGHAT, CDR2 FQDESV (reference sequence). CDR3 size: 13 residues. The CDR3 region has the DNA TGTGCCAGCAGCGATGAATGGGGCACTGAAGCTTTCTTT. Translation gives CASSDEWGTEAFF.

This clonotype was found a few times. The chain recombines TRBV18 with TRBJ2-2; no definite D call. This CDR3 has 13 residues. Trimming stripped 8 bases from V and 2 bases from J, with 9 bases between. The germline V gene encodes CDR1 KGHSH and CDR2 LQKENI. The CDR3 DNA is TGTGCCAGCCGCCTGAGTAACACCGGGGAGCTGTTTTTT. The encoded protein is CASRLSNTGELFF.

This clonotype was seen repeatedly, ten times or more. The chain employs TRBV28 and TRBJ1-2; the D is unclear. This CDR3 region has 15 residues. The V gene's germline CDR1 is MDHEN and CDR2 SYDVKM. With 2 bases removed from V and 1 base from J, the gap between germline ends came to 11 bases. DNA of the CDR3: TGTGCCAGCAGTTTAGACGGGAGTAATAACTATGGCTACACCTTC. It specifies CASSLDGSNNYGYTF.

This clonotype was picked up many times. The rearrangement joins TRBV2 to TRBJ1-2, with a possible D match to TRBD1 (6 bases). This CDR3 is built from 13 residues. Trimming stripped 7 bases from V and 7 bases from J, with 16 bases between. The germline gives CDR1 SNHLY, CDR2 FYNNEI. CDR3 region: CASNPTGTAGYTF. The CDR3 DNA reads as TGTGCCAGCAATCCTACAGGGACGGCTGGCTACACCTTC.

The V call is TRBV27, the J call TRBJ2-7; D possibly uses TRBD1 or TRBD2 (5 bases each). This CDR3 is built from 15 residues. Germline values: CDR1 MNHEY, CDR2 SMNVEV (reference sequence). V lost 6 bases and J lost 3, with 18 bases in between. The chain's CDR3 is CASSSPGRSNYEQYF. CDR3 bases: TGTGCCAGCAGCTCTCCGGGACGGTCGAACTACGAGCAGTACTTC.